The 32 T cell receptor beta chains given below trace back to one sample, sequenced in a study of radiation and T cells in renal cell carcinoma. Sequenced by immunoSEQ multiplex PCR; TCRdb stores in-frame clones only, minus some. This sample has around 60,000 clones, with around 78% found just once. Time point defined: blood 2 weeks post-SBRT. Treatment denoted: 15 Gy SBRT to primary tumor, nephrectomy 4 weeks later. Specimen: blood, collected from a patient whose treatment included radiotherapy and nephrectomy. The receptors shown here come from a man aged 55 to 70 with renal cell carcinoma.

The CDR3 region has the DNA TGTGCCAGCTACCAAAGGGGGCGGGGGTACACCGGGGAGCTGTTTTTT. Its protein product is CASYQRGRGYTGELFF. The V call is TRBV6-6, the J call TRBJ2-2; D tentatively fits TRBD1 or TRBD2 (7 bases each). Germline lookup yields CDR1 MNHNY and CDR2 SVGAGI (reference sequence). The CDR3 contains 16 residues. V was pared by 8 bases and J by 3 bases, with 19 bases between.

The chain is built from TRBV14 and TRBJ2-2, with TRBD1 as a possible D gene (6 bases). The V end lost 7 bases, the J end lost 6 bases, and 15 bases lay between the germline ends. The germline CDR1 and CDR2 sequences are SGHDN and FVKESK. The length of the CDR3 is 14 residues. The CDR3 loop reads CASTRGRVAGELFF. CDR3 sequence (DNA): TGTGCCAGCACAAGGGGGAGAGTTGCCGGGGAGCTGTTTTTT.

V usage is TRBV5-4 and J usage is TRBJ2-2, with D maybe TRBD2 (5 bases). There are 16 residues in the CDR3. Germline V gives CDR1 SGHNT, CDR2 YYREEE (reference sequence). Trimming took 0 bases from V and 2 from J, leaving 11 bases between them. CDR3 coding DNA: TGTGCCAGCAGCTTGGTGGCTAGCAGAAACACCGGGGAGCTGTTTTTT. Protein sequence: CASSLVASRNTGELFF.

This clone has only a few counts. The chain joins TRBV7-2 to TRBJ2-3, with D possibly TRBD2 on 5 matching bases. Germline CDR1 reads SGHTA; CDR2 reads FQGNSA. The CDR3 consists of 15 residues. The V gene lost 2 bases and the J gene lost 0 bases, with 9 bases spanning the gap. The chain's CDR3 is CASSLRGISTDTQYF. CDR3 nucleotide sequence: TGTGCCAGCAGCTTAAGAGGGATCAGCACAGATACGCAGTATTTT.

The CDR3 DNA is TGTGCCAGCAGCCCTCGATATACGGGGTCCGACAGGACCGGGGAGCTGTTTTTT. Protein product: CASSPRYTGSDRTGELFF. The chain uses TRBV11-2 and TRBJ2-2; a weak D match, TRBD1 (6 bases). V was pared by 5 bases and J by 5 bases, with 24 bases between. CDR3 length: 18 residues. Germline V gene data show CDR1 as SGHAT and CDR2 as FQNNGV. Based on the CDR3 plus reference TRBV11-2 and TRBJ2-2, the full variable domain is EAGVAQSPRYKIIEKRQSVAFWCNPISGHATLYWYQQILGQGPKLLIQFQNNGVVDDSQLPKDRFSAERLKGVDSTLKIQPAKLEDSAVYLCASSPRYTGSDRTGELFFGEGSRLTVL.

The V gene is TRBV19, the J gene TRBJ1-5; 7 nucleotides line up with TRBD1. CDR1 is LNHDA and CDR2 is SQIVND in the germline V gene (reference sequence). Losses at the gene ends were 8 bases for V and 0 bases for J; bases not matched to a gene: 19. There are 19 residues in the CDR3. The CDR3 sequence is CASGGGGKGARGSNQPQHF. CDR3 in DNA: TGTGCCAGTGGGGGAGGTGGTAAGGGGGCGCGAGGTAGCAATCAGCCCCAGCATTTT.

This clone was detected a few times. The chain is built from TRBV15 and TRBJ1-1; D is unclear. Per germline, CDR1 LNHNV and CDR2 YYDKDF (reference sequence). V was shortened by 5 bases and J by 0 bases, with 13 bases between the two germline ends. The CDR3 consists of 15 residues. The CDR3 protein is CATSARVGMNTEAFF. In DNA, the CDR3 is TGTGCCACCAGCGCTCGGGTCGGGATGAACACTGAAGCTTTCTTT. Using reference TRBV15 and TRBJ1-1 for the parts outside the CDR3, the full variable domain is DAMVIQNPRYQVTQFGKPVTLSCSQTLNHNVMYWYQQKSSQAPKLLFHYYDKDFNNEADTPDNFQSRRPNTSFCFLDIRSPGLGDTAMYLCATSARVGMNTEAFFGQGTRLTVV.

In DNA form, the CDR3 reads TGTGCTAGTGGTTTGGTACGGAGGCAGACCCTAGGGCCAGATACGCAGTATTTT. It translates to CASGLVRRQTLGPDTQYF. This chain links TRBV12-5 with TRBJ2-3; TRBD2 is a possible D gene (5 bases). Germline values: CDR1 LGHNT, CDR2 FRNRAP. The V end was cut by 0 bases, the J end by 4 bases, with 20 bases between. This CDR3 contains 18 residues.

The chain recombines TRBV7-2 with TRBJ2-3; TRBD1 aligns across 7 bases. The J segment lost 2 bases and the V segment lost 3 bases, leaving 8 bases of the junction unmatched. CDR3 length: 16 residues. Germline values: CDR1 SGHTA, CDR2 FQGNSA. CDR3 residues: CASSLVRQGYTDTQYF. The CDR3 bases are TGTGCCAGCAGCTTGGTCAGACAGGGATACACAGATACGCAGTATTTT.

The genes are TRBV5-4 and TRBJ2-1; 9 bases align to TRBD1. The V gene end was trimmed by 0 bases and the J gene end by 7 bases; junction bases not matched to a gene: 8. The length of the CDR3 is 16 residues. Germline assignment: CDR1 SGHNT and CDR2 YYREEE (reference sequence). The CDR3 region has the DNA TGTGCCAGCAGCTTGGGGTTAGGACAGGGGTTGAATGAGCAGTTCTTC. It encodes CASSLGLGQGLNEQFF.

V usage is TRBV6-5 and J usage is TRBJ2-5; D ambiguous. The CDR3 consists of 15 residues. With 0 bases removed from V and 0 bases from J, the gap between germline ends came to 8 bases. From germline, CDR1 is MNHEY and CDR2 SVGAGI. The CDR3 spells CASSYSDNYQETQYF. The CDR3 DNA sequence: TGTGCCAGCAGTTACTCAGACAACTACCAAGAGACCCAGTACTTC.

The V call is TRBV10-3, the J call TRBJ2-7, with TRBD2 matching 14 bases. The CDR3 covers 16 residues. Germline V gives CDR1 ENHRY, CDR2 SYGVKD. V was clipped by 2 bases and J by 0 bases; unmatched bases: 0. CDR3 DNA: TGTGCCATCAGTGAGGGGACTAGCGGGAGCTCCTACGAGCAGTACGTC. Translated: CAISEGTSGSSYEQYV.

The rearrangement links TRBV30 to TRBJ1-5; D remains ambiguous. The CDR3 sequence is 13 residues long. V lost 2 bases, J lost 6 bases, and 11 bases lay in between. Germline-derived CDR1 and CDR2 are GTSNPN and SVGIG (reference sequence). The CDR3 sequence: CAWSLSGSQPQHF. CDR3 sequence (DNA): TGTGCCTGGAGTCTTTCAGGAAGTCAGCCCCAGCATTTT.

V and J are TRBV7-2 and TRBJ1-2; D may be TRBD1 (6 bases). The CDR3 sequence is 15 residues long. Germline values: CDR1 SGHTA, CDR2 FQGNSA. V was pared by 8 bases and J by 7 bases, with 23 bases between. CDR3 DNA sequence: TGTGCCAGCCACAATCAGGGGCTTCCGAGCATTGGCTACACCTTC. Protein product: CASHNQGLPSIGYTF.

The chain carries TRBV30 and TRBJ1-2, with D uncertain. Germline V gives CDR1 GTSNPN, CDR2 SVGIG (reference sequence). The CDR3 spans 14 residues. Trimming removed 1 base from V and 0 bases from J, with 9 bases in between. The DNA for the CDR3 is TGTGCCTGGAGTGCAACTTGGTCTAACTATGGCTACACCTTC. As protein: CAWSATWSNYGYTF.

The table lists this clone with a few counts. The rearrangement joins TRBV29-1 to TRBJ2-3; tentatively, D is TRBD2 (5 bases). Germline V gives CDR1 SQVTM, CDR2 ANQGSEA. This CDR3 has 13 amino acids. V was cut by 6 bases and J by 10 bases, with 20 bases left in between. This CDR3 is CSVELRIAHAQYF. The CDR3 bases are TGCAGCGTGGAATTGAGGATAGCGCACGCGCAGTATTTT.

The sample holds many counts of this clone. The genes are TRBV7-9 and TRBJ1-3; D is possibly TRBD1 (6 bases). This CDR3 comprises 16 residues. Trimming removed 5 bases at V and 0 bases at J, with 14 bases between. CDR1 and CDR2 (germline): SEHNR, FQNEAQ (reference sequence). Written as DNA, the CDR3 is TGTGCCAGCAGCCGTATGGACAGCAACTCTGGAAACACCATATATTTT. It encodes CASSRMDSNSGNTIYF.

The rearrangement joins TRBV11-3 to TRBJ2-1, with 8 bases identical to TRBD2. The J segment lost 5 bases and the V segment lost 1 base, leaving 7 bases of the junction unmatched. Germline CDR1 and CDR2: SGHNT and YENEEA. The CDR3 consists of 16 residues. Here the CDR3 DNA reads TGTGCCAGCAGCTTAGGGGCACTAGCGGTCCACAATGAGCAGTTCTTC. This codes for CASSLGALAVHNEQFF.

The genes are TRBV4-1 and TRBJ2-3, with 10 bases aligning to TRBD2. The CDR3 runs 18 residues. Germline V lookup: CDR1 MGHRA, CDR2 YSYEKL. The J segment lost 3 bases and the V segment lost 3 bases, leaving 12 bases of the junction unmatched. This chain's CDR3 is CASSHGGIAGGQTDTQYF. In nucleotides, the CDR3 is TGCGCCAGCAGCCACGGGGGGATAGCGGGGGGCCAAACAGATACGCAGTATTTT.

This chain connects TRBV4-3 to TRBJ2-5; weak D call: TRBD2 (6 bases). V lost 0 bases to trimming and J lost 3 bases, with 11 bases between them. Germline CDR1 is LGHNA and CDR2 is YSLEER. The CDR3 contains 15 residues. The DNA of the CDR3 is TGCGCCAGCAGCCAAGATGTGTCGGGGGAAGAGACCCAGTACTTC. Protein product: CASSQDVSGEETQYF.

This clone was picked up a small number of times. The chain uses TRBV29-1 and TRBJ1-1; 7 positions agree with TRBD1. Germline trimming cut 5 bases from V and 3 bases from J; bases unmatched to any gene: 6. Germline V gene lookup returns CDR1 SQVTM and CDR2 ANQGSEA. The CDR3 loop spans 13 amino acids. The CDR3 DNA is TGCAGCGTTAGACAGGGTTCAGACACTGAAGCTTTCTTT. This sequence encodes CSVRQGSDTEAFF.

The chain recombines TRBV5-1 with TRBJ2-4; TRBD2 is a possible D gene (5 bases). Between the trimmed V and J ends, which lost 3 bases and 2 bases, there was a span of 15 bases. CDR1 is SGHRS, CDR2 YFSETQ, per germline. The CDR3 covers 16 residues. The CDR3 DNA is TGCGCCAGCAGCTCGGACTCGCGTCAAACCAAAAACATTCAGTACTTC. This encodes CASSSDSRQTKNIQYF.

The rearrangement joins TRBV7-9 to TRBJ2-1; no clear D gene. Trimming stripped 1 base from V and 8 bases from J, with 12 bases between. CDR3 length: 14 residues. Per the germline V gene, CDR1 is SEHNR and CDR2 is FQNEAQ (reference sequence). The CDR3 bases are TGTGCCAGCAGCTTAGACGGGCCCGTCGATGAGCAGTTCTTC. Translation gives CASSLDGPVDEQFF.

The chain couples TRBV5-6 to TRBJ1-4; 7 bases align to TRBD1. The V gene end was trimmed by 5 bases and the J gene end by 5 bases; junction bases not matched to a gene: 3. This CDR3 has 13 amino acids. The germline gives CDR1 SGHDT, CDR2 YYEEEE. CDR3 coding DNA: TGTGCCAGCAGAGGACAGGCAAATGAAAAACTGTTTTTT. As protein: CASRGQANEKLFF.

The rearrangement uses TRBV28 and TRBJ2-5; possibly TRBD1 for D (5 bases). V was trimmed by 1 base and J by 7 bases, leaving 10 bases between them. The germline CDR1 and CDR2 sequences are MDHEN and SYDVKM. The CDR3 runs to 13 residues. CDR3: CASSLSGLRTQYF. In nucleotides, the CDR3 is TGTGCCAGCAGTTTATCAGGGCTTAGGACCCAGTACTTC.

The gene calls are TRBV9 and TRBJ2-2; D may be TRBD1 (5 bases). The ends were cut back, 0 bases at V and 0 bases at J, with 9 bases in the middle. Looked up from germline, CDR1 is SGDLS and CDR2 is YYNGEE. This CDR3 region has 16 residues. CDR3 sequence reads: CASSVGRGANTGELFF. The DNA of the CDR3 is TGTGCCAGCAGCGTAGGTAGGGGCGCGAACACCGGGGAGCTGTTTTTT.

CDR3 protein: CASSSGGWEQFF. CDR3 sequence (DNA): TGTGCCAGCAGTTCGGGGGGATGGGAGCAGTTCTTC. J is TRBJ2-1 and V is TRBV14, with 7 bases that match TRBD2. The junction had 6 bases not matched to a gene; V was cut back by 6 bases and J by 10 bases. This CDR3 spans 12 amino acids. Germline V gives CDR1 SGHDN, CDR2 FVKESK.

The chain couples TRBV15 to TRBJ2-3; no clear D. V was trimmed by 0 bases and J by 6 bases, leaving 7 bases between them. This CDR3 has 13 residues. The germline gives CDR1 LNHNV, CDR2 YYDKDF (reference sequence). In DNA form, the CDR3 reads TGTGCCACCAGCAGAGATAGAGCGGATACGCAGTATTTT. Amino acid sequence: CATSRDRADTQYF.

This clone was counted between two and nine times. The chain recombines TRBV5-4 with TRBJ1-1, with D possibly TRBD1 on 5 matching bases. V lost 4 bases and J 0 bases, leaving 13 bases between the germline ends. The CDR3 has 15 amino acids. Germline values: CDR1 SGHNT, CDR2 YYREEE (reference sequence). CDR3 sequence: CASSRPGSMNTEAFF. For the CDR3, the DNA is TGTGCCAGCAGCAGACCAGGGAGCATGAACACTGAAGCTTTCTTT.

The chain combines TRBV5-1 with TRBJ1-2, with TRBD1 matching over 10 bases. The J segment lost 7 bases and the V segment lost 4 bases, leaving 7 bases of the junction unmatched. Germline V gene data show CDR1 as SGHRS and CDR2 as YFSETQ. The CDR3 runs 14 residues. CDR3 DNA sequence: TGCGCCAGCAGCGATCAGACAGGGGGCATTGGCTACACCTTC. It codes for CASSDQTGGIGYTF.

This clone was seen just once. This rearrangement joins TRBV7-6 to TRBJ1-1; unclear D gene. V was pared by 1 base and J by 7 bases, with 10 bases between. The CDR3 has 13 residues. CDR1 and CDR2 (germline): SGHVS, FNYEAQ. Here the CDR3 DNA reads TGTGCCAGCAGCTTAGAGTCGGCGGGTGAAGCTTTCTTT. Its protein product is CASSLESAGEAFF.

V gene TRBV27 combines with J gene TRBJ1-4; 7 bases are shared with TRBD1. CDR1 is MNHEY and CDR2 is SMNVEV in the germline V gene (reference sequence). The CDR3 is 14 amino acids. The junction had 9 bases not matched to a gene; V was cut back by 6 bases and J by 8 bases. The CDR3 sequence is CASSLGAGGEKLFF. CDR3 coding DNA: TGTGCCAGCAGCCTCGGGGCAGGGGGGGAAAAACTGTTTTTT.